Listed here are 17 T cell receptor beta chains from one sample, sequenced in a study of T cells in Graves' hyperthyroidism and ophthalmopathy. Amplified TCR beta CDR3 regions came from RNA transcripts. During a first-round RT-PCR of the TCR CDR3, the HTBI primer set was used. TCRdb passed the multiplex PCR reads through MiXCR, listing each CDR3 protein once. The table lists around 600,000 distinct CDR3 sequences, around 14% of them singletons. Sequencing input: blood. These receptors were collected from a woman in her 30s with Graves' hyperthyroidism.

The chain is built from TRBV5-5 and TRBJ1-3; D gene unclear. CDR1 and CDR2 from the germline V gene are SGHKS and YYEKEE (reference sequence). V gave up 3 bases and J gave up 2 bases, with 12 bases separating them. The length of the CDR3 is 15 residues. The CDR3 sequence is CASSSPPRTGNTIYF. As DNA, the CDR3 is TGTGCCAGCAGCTCCCCTCCCAGAACTGGAAACACCATATATTTT.

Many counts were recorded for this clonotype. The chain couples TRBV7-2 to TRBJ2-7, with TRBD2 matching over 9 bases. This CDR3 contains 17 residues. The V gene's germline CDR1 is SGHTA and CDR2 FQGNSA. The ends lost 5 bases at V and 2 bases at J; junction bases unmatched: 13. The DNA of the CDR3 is TGTGCCAGCAGCCATTTTATGTTGCGGGAGGGCCCCTACGAGCAGTACTTC. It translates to CASSHFMLREGPYEQYF.

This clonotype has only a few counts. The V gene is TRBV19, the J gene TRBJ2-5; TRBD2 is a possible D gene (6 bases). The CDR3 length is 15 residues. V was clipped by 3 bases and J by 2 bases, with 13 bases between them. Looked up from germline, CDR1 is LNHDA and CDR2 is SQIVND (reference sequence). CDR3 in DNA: TGTGCCAGTAGTATCAGGGAGGTGCGACAAGAGACCCAGTACTTC. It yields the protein CASSIREVRQETQYF.

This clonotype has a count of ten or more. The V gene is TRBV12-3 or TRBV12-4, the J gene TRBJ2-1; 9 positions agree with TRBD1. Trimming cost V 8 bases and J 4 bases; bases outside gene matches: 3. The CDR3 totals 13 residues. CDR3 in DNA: TGTGCCAGCGCCGGGACAGGGTACAATGAGCAGTTCTTC. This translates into CASAGTGYNEQFF.

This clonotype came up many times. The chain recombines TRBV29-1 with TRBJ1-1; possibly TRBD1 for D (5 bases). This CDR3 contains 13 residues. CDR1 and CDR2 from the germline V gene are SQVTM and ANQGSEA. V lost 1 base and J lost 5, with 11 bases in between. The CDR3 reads CSVEVLGGTEAFF. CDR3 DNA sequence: TGCAGCGTTGAAGTGCTCGGGGGGACTGAAGCTTTCTTT.

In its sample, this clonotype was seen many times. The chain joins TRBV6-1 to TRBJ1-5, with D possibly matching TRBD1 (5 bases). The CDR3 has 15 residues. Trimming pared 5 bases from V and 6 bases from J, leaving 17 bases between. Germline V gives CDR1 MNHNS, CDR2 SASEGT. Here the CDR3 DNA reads TGTGCCAGCAGTTTGGAGTGGGGTGGGGCTCAGCCCCAGCATTTT. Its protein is CASSLEWGGAQPQHF.

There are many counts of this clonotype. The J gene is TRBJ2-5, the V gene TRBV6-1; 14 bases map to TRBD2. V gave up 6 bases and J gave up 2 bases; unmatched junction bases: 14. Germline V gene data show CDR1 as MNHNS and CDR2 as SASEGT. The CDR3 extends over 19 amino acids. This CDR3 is CASSQGLAGGHFGQETQYF. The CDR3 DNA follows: TGTGCCAGCAGCCAAGGACTAGCGGGAGGCCACTTTGGGCAAGAGACCCAGTACTTC.

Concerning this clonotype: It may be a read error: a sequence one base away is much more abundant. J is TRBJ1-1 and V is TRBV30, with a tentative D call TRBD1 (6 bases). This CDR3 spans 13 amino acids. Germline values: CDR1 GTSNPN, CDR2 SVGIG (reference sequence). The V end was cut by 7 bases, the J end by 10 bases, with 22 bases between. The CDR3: CASRGQGQSRAFF. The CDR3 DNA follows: TGTGCCTCCCGAGGGCAGGGACAATCTCGAGCTTTCTTT.

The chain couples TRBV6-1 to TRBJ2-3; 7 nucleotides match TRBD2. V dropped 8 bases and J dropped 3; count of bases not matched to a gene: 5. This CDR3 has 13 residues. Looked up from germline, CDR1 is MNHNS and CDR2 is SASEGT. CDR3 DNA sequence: TGTGCCAGCGCGGGAGAAGTGACAGATACGCAGTATTTT. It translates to CASAGEVTDTQYF.

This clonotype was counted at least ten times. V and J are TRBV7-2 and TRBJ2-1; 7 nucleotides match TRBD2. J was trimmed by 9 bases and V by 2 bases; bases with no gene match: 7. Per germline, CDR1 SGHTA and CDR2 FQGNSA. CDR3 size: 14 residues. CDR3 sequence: CASSLRVGGSEQFF. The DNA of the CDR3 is TGTGCCAGCAGCTTAAGGGTCGGGGGGAGTGAGCAGTTCTTC.

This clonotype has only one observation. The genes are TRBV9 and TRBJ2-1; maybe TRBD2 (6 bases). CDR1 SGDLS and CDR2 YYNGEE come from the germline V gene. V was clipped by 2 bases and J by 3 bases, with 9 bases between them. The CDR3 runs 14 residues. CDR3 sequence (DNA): TGTGCCAGCAGCGTTGGACTAAGCTACAATGAGCAGTTCTTC. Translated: CASSVGLSYNEQFF.

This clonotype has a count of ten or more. The CDR3 nucleotides read TGTGCCAGCAGTCGCAGGGGCGGCTACAATGAGCAGTTCTTC. Protein product: CASSRRGGYNEQFF. J is TRBJ2-1 and V is TRBV28; TRBD1 might be the D (6 bases). The germline gives CDR1 MDHEN, CDR2 SYDVKM. Trimming removed 5 bases at V and 3 bases at J, with 11 bases between. This CDR3 contains 14 residues.

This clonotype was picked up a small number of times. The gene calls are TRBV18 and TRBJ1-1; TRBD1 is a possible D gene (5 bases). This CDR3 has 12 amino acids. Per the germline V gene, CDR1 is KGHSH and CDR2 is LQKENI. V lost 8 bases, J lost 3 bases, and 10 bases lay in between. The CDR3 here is CASARGDTEAFF. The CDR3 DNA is TGTGCCAGCGCGAGGGGAGACACTGAAGCTTTCTTT.

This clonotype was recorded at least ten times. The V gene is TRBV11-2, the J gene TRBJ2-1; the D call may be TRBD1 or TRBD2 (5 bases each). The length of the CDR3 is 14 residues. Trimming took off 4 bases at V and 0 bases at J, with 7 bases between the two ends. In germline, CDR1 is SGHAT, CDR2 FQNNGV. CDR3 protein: CASSWGFSYNEQFF. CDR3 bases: TGTGCCAGCAGCTGGGGGTTCTCCTACAATGAGCAGTTCTTC.

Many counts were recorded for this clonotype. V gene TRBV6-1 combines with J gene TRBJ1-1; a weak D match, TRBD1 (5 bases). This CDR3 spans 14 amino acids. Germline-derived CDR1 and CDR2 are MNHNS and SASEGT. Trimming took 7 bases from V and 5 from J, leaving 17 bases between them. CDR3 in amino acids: CASTNPPGTTEAFF. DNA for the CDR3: TGTGCCAGCACCAATCCCCCAGGGACGACTGAAGCTTTCTTT.

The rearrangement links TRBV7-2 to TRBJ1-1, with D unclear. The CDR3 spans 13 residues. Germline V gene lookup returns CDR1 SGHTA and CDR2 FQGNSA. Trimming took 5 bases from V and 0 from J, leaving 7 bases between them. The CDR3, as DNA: TGTGCCAGCAGCGTCTCGGTGAACACTGAAGCTTTCTTT. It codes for CASSVSVNTEAFF.

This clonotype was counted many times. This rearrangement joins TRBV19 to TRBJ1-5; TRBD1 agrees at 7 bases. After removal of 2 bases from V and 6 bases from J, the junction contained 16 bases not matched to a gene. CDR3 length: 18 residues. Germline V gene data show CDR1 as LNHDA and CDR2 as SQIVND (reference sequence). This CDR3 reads CASSILKGDSSEFQPQHF. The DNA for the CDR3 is TGTGCCAGTAGTATACTTAAGGGGGACAGCTCCGAATTTCAGCCCCAGCATTTT.